This TCR beta chain came from a study of T cell repertoires in aging, cancer and after chemotherapy. TRB rearrangements spanning V, D and J were amplified using mixed TRB-A/B primers. TCRdb called the multiplex PCR reads again in MiXCR, with one record for every CDR3 protein. The repertoire has around 1,900 distinct CDR3 sequences, 21% of them found once; the top ten carry 29%. In the case of this clonotype: Possible read error: a much larger clone is one base away.

The germline V gene has CDR1 KGHSH and CDR2 LQKENI. V lost 1 base and J lost 7; bases outside the gene matches: 4. The CDR3 has 14 residues. Amplification of TCR beta used genomic DNA extracted from peripheral blood. The sample was blood. The chain carries TRBV18 and TRBJ1-5; TRBD1 matches at 7 bases. The receptor was isolated from a human donor with a blood cancer. The CDR3 region has the DNA TGTGCCAGCTCACCACAGGGGGCGGGACAGCCCCAGCATTTT. Encoded protein: CASSPQGAGQPQHF.